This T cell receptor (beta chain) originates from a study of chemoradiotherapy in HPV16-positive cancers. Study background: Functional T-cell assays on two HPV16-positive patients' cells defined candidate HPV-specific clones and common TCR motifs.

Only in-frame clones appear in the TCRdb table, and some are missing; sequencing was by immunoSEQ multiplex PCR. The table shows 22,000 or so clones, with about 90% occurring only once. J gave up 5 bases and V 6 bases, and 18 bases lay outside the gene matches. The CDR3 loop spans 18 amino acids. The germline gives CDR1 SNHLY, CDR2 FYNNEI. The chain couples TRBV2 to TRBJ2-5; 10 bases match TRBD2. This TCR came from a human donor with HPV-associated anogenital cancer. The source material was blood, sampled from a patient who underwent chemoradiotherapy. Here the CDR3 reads CASSAPFGSGGFGETQYF. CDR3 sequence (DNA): TGTGCCAGCAGCGCACCCTTCGGTAGCGGGGGGTTCGGGGAGACCCAGTACTTC.